This T cell receptor (beta chain) came from a study of patients and donors after allogeneic stem cell transplantation (TCRdb year 2020). Libraries were made using RT-PCR. The instrument given in TCRdb is NextSeq 550. TCRdb handled the public reads itself, with Q25 trimming in fastp and clone calling in MiXCR, and kept productive beta chains. Each record represents a unique CDR3 protein, reported with the most common genes and DNA among its rows. Recorded for this sample are 150,000 to 250,000 distinct CDR3 sequences; around 41% of them occurred a single time. The top ten clonotypes cover 33% of the sample. For this clonotype: Its cognate antigen has yet to be identified. No base qualities exist here, and no much larger clone lies one base off it.

Trimming leaves V shorter by 0 bases and J shorter by 4 bases, with the junction holding 5 bases beyond the gene matches. The CDR3 covers 15 residues, taking in both the cysteine and the phenylalanine. Only the CDR3 DNA stays, 45 bases, in frame from base 1. From the germline V gene, CDR1 is SGDLS and CDR2 is YYNGEE. This chain joins TRBV9 to TRBJ1-1; 8 bases in the middle match TRBD1. The sequenced sample was blood, either unsorted or a sorted T cell fraction (not recorded which). The source of this sequence is a human donor who was either an allogeneic HSCT recipient or a stem cell or donor lymphocyte infusion donor (not recorded which). It is not recorded whose cells these are; they may come from a transplant donor. CDR3 protein: CASSVVSQGATEAFF. The DNA sequence follows: TGTGCCAGCAGCGTAGTGTCCCAGGGGGCCACTGAAGCTTTCTTT.